These 20 T cell receptor beta chains were all obtained from the same sample, sequenced in a study of T cells in tumors after PD-1 blockade. Sequencing was performed with immunoSEQ multiplex PCR; in TCRdb, only in-frame clones are kept and a portion is missing. The sample carries tens of thousands of clones, 79% recorded once. The sequencing used PBMCs, collected before anti-PD-1 therapy. These TCRs come from a human donor with advanced basal cell or squamous cell carcinoma (not recorded which).

This chain uses TRBV3-1 (or the pseudogene TRBV3-2) with TRBJ1-4; no clear D. The CDR3 contains 14 residues. Germline V gene lookup returns CDR1 LGHDT and CDR2 YNNKEL (reference sequence). Deletions cut 4 bases from V and 4 bases from J, with 10 bases between. CDR3 DNA sequence: TGTGCCAGCAGCCCCCACAACATTAATGAAAAACTGTTTTTT. As protein: CASSPHNINEKLFF.

V usage is TRBV6-5 and J usage is TRBJ1-2; D gene uncertain. The CDR3 covers 11 residues. Trimming stripped 8 bases from V and 7 bases from J, with 11 bases between. CDR1 and CDR2 (germline): MNHEY, SVGAGI. CDR3 DNA sequence: TGTGCCAGCGGCCCGGGTGCTGGCTACACCTTC. It specifies CASGPGAGYTF.

The gene calls are TRBV5-4 and TRBJ2-5; 7 nucleotides match TRBD2. Germline trimming cut 7 bases from V and 3 bases from J; bases unmatched to any gene: 9. This CDR3 comprises 14 residues. Per germline, CDR1 SGHNT and CDR2 YYREEE (reference sequence). This CDR3 is CASRRLAGKETQYF. The CDR3 DNA sequence: TGTGCCAGCCGCCGACTAGCCGGCAAAGAGACCCAGTACTTC.

The J gene is TRBJ2-5, the V gene TRBV11-3, with TRBD2 matching 7 bases. The V gene's germline CDR1 is SGHNT and CDR2 YENEEA. The CDR3 length is 13 residues. J lost 4 bases, V lost 3 bases, and 2 bases had no gene match. The CDR3 nucleotides read TGTGCCAGCAGCTTTGGGGGGGGAGAGACCCAGTACTTC. Its translation is CASSFGGGETQYF.

The chain carries TRBV7-8 and TRBJ2-1, with 8 bases identical to TRBD2. V was pared by 4 bases and J by 5 bases, with 7 bases of the junction left unmatched. Germline lookup yields CDR1 SGHVS and CDR2 FQNEAQ. The length of the CDR3 is 15 residues. The DNA for the CDR3 is TGTGCCAGCAGCTCCTCCGGGACTAGGAACAATGAGCAGTTCTTC. This gives the protein CASSSSGTRNNEQFF. Full variable domain (rest looked up from reference TRBV7-8 and TRBJ2-1): GAGVSQSPRYKVAKRGQDVALRCDPISGHVSLFWYQQALGQGPEFLTYFQNEAQLDKSGLPSDRFFAERPEGSVSTLKIQRTQQEDSAVYLCASSSSGTRNNEQFFGPGTRLTVL.

The chain carries TRBV19 and TRBJ1-5; maybe TRBD1 (5 bases). Germline lookup yields CDR1 LNHDA and CDR2 SQIVND (reference sequence). The CDR3 runs 17 residues. With 3 bases removed from V and 4 bases from J, the gap between germline ends came to 19 bases. The chain's CDR3 is CASSMRVAGSGNQPQHF. CDR3 in DNA: TGTGCCAGTAGTATGAGGGTGGCAGGGAGCGGTAATCAGCCCCAGCATTTT.

The chain has TRBV9 and TRBJ2-6; D unclear. The V gene lost 7 bases and the J gene lost 0 bases, with 11 bases spanning the gap. The germline V gene has CDR1 SGDLS and CDR2 YYNGEE. The CDR3 totals 15 residues. CDR3 in amino acids: CASGRTFSGANVLTF. In DNA, the CDR3 is TGTGCCAGCGGAAGGACCTTCTCTGGGGCCAACGTCCTGACTTTC. Combining the CDR3 with reference TRBV9 and TRBJ2-6 gives the whole variable domain DSGVTQTPKHLITATGQRVTLRCSPRSGDLSVYWYQQSLDQGLQFLIQYYNGEERAKGNILERFSAQQFPDLHSELNLSSLELGDSALYFCASGRTFSGANVLTFGAGSRLTVL.

V usage is TRBV14 and J usage is TRBJ1-2; D is unclear. There are 14 residues in the CDR3. From germline, CDR1 is SGHDN and CDR2 FVKESK. Between the trimmed V and J ends, which lost 4 bases and 4 bases, there was a span of 13 bases. CDR3 protein: CASSPRLEGYGYTF. In DNA form, the CDR3 reads TGTGCCAGCAGCCCGAGACTGGAGGGCTATGGCTACACCTTC.

The chain couples TRBV11-1 to TRBJ2-7; D tentatively fits TRBD1 or TRBD2 (5 bases each). The CDR3 contains 15 residues. Germline CDR1 is SGHAT and CDR2 is FQDESV (reference sequence). V was pared by 0 bases and J by 1 base, with 10 bases between. The CDR3 is CASSLAGDLSYEQYF. CDR3 coding DNA: TGTGCCAGCAGCTTAGCGGGGGACCTATCCTACGAGCAGTACTTC. The full variable domain, in which reference TRBV11-1 and TRBJ2-7 provide the parts outside the CDR3, is EAEVAQSPRYKITEKSQAVAFWCDPISGHATLYWYRQILGQGPELLVQFQDESVVDDSQLPKDRFSAERLKGVDSTLKIQPAELGDSAMYLCASSLAGDLSYEQYFGPGTRLTVT.

The chain employs TRBV7-9 and TRBJ1-1; D is possibly TRBD1 (6 bases). The CDR3 has 13 residues. V lost 8 bases and J lost 1, with 11 bases in between. Germline CDR1 reads SEHNR; CDR2 reads FQNEAQ (reference sequence). CDR3 protein: CASGWTANTEAFF. CDR3 in DNA: TGTGCCAGCGGGTGGACAGCGAACACTGAAGCTTTCTTT.

The rearrangement uses TRBV14 and TRBJ1-2; the D is unclear. Trimming removed 2 bases at V and 0 bases at J, with 10 bases between. Germline V gene lookup returns CDR1 SGHDN and CDR2 FVKESK. The CDR3 is 15 residues long. The CDR3 is CASSQRPEPNYGYTF. The CDR3, as DNA: TGTGCCAGCAGCCAACGACCGGAACCTAACTATGGCTACACCTTC.

This chain uses TRBV10-3 with TRBJ2-7; TRBD2 agrees at 12 bases. Germline V gene data show CDR1 as ENHRY and CDR2 as SYGVKD. The CDR3 sequence is 13 residues long. Trimming at V came to 8 bases and at J to 3 bases, leaving 2 bases not matched to a gene. The CDR3 protein is CAISTSGSYEQYF. The CDR3 region has the DNA TGTGCCATCTCGACTAGCGGGAGCTACGAGCAGTACTTC.

This chain uses TRBV6-5 with TRBJ2-7, with D perhaps TRBD2 (6 bases). This CDR3 comprises 15 residues. Between the trimmed V and J ends, which lost 6 bases and 4 bases, there was a span of 19 bases. CDR1 is MNHEY, CDR2 SVGAGI, per germline. DNA for the CDR3: TGTGCCAGCAGGCAACTAGCCTCCGCAGTATACGAGCAGTACTTC. Translated: CASRQLASAVYEQYF.

The chain has TRBV5-1 and TRBJ2-3; D unclear. This CDR3 has 15 amino acids. Germline V CDR1 and CDR2: SGHRS, YFSETQ. The V gene lost 0 bases and the J gene lost 0 bases, with 8 bases spanning the gap. CDR3 in DNA: TGCGCCAGCAGCTTGGACAGCTCTAGCACAGATACGCAGTATTTT. Its translation: CASSLDSSSTDTQYF.

This clone was recorded only once. The J gene is TRBJ2-5, the V gene TRBV20-1; D is unresolved. Trimming pared 0 bases from V and 4 bases from J, leaving 3 bases between. The CDR3 has 11 amino acids. The germline CDR1 and CDR2 sequences are DFQATT and SNEGSKA (reference sequence). The CDR3 region has the DNA TGCAGTGCTAGAGACCGAGAGACCCAGTACTTC. Its translation is CSARDRETQYF.

The chain links TRBV6-5 to TRBJ2-1, with TRBD2 matching 9 bases. The CDR3 is 16 residues long. CDR1 and CDR2 (germline): MNHEY, SVGAGI. The ends lost 3 bases at V and 0 bases at J; junction bases unmatched: 3. The chain's CDR3 is CASSYIAGVSYNEQFF. CDR3 in DNA: TGTGCCAGCAGTTATATAGCGGGAGTCTCCTACAATGAGCAGTTCTTC.

The rearrangement links TRBV28 to TRBJ2-1, with D perhaps TRBD2 (5 bases). CDR3 size: 16 residues. From germline, CDR1 is MDHEN and CDR2 SYDVKM. Trimming took 1 base from V and 7 from J, leaving 17 bases between them. Written as DNA, the CDR3 is TGTGCCAGCAGTTTATTCGGGAATTCTTTTGGAAATGAGCAGTTCTTC. Amino acid sequence: CASSLFGNSFGNEQFF.

This clone was counted between two and nine times. This chain connects TRBV6-6 to TRBJ2-7; D may be TRBD1 (6 bases). Germline V gene data show CDR1 as MNHNY and CDR2 as SVGAGI (reference sequence). CDR3 length equals 15 residues. V lost 0 bases and J 5 bases, leaving 14 bases between the germline ends. This CDR3 is CASSYSPGTRHEQYF. The CDR3 bases are TGTGCCAGCAGTTACTCCCCGGGGACACGCCACGAGCAGTACTTC.

The chain recombines TRBV5-1 with TRBJ2-7, with D hard to call. V lost 0 bases and J 3 bases, leaving 7 bases between the germline ends. From germline, CDR1 is SGHRS and CDR2 YFSETQ. The CDR3 covers 13 residues. The CDR3 is CASSLDGRYEQYF. The CDR3 DNA follows: TGCGCCAGCAGCTTGGACGGCCGCTACGAGCAGTACTTC.

Comment on this clone: Distinct nucleotide sequences in the sample also encode this CDR3. The V and J genes are TRBV6-6 and TRBJ1-5, with D unclear. Trimming pared 6 bases from V and 1 base from J, leaving 7 bases between. Germline values: CDR1 MNHNY, CDR2 SVGAGI (reference sequence). The CDR3 covers 13 residues. In DNA form, the CDR3 reads TGTGCCAGCAGAGGGAGGAGCAATCAGCCCCAGCATTTT. It translates to CASRGRSNQPQHF.